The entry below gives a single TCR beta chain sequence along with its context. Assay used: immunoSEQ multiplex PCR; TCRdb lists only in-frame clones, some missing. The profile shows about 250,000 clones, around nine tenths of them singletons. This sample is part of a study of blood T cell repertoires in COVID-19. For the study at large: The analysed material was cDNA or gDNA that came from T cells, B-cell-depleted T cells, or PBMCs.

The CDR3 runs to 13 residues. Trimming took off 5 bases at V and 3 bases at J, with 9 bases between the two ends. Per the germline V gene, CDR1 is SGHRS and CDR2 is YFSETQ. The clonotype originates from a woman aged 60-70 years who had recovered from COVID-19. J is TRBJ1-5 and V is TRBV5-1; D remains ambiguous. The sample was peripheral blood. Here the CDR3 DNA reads TGCGCCAGCAGTGAGTTCTCCAATCAGCCCCAGCATTTT. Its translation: CASSEFSNQPQHF.